This T cell receptor (beta chain) was sequenced in a study of CD8+ T cells in alopecia areata. Study findings and constraints: Sequences from scalp samples also cover resident alphabeta T cells of normal skin.

Researchers took lesional scalp punch biopsies and peripheral blood from people who were alopecia areata patients. This CDR3 comprises 14 residues. Trimming shortened V by 0 bases and J by 0 bases, and 5 bases separated the two germline ends. Germline loops: CDR1 SEHNR, CDR2 FQNEAQ (reference sequence). In regard to this clone: Its antigen is undetermined.

cDNA prepared by RNA extraction and subsequent reverse transcription served as the template for sequencing. Some clones are missing from TCRdb's copy, which holds only in-frame ones; the method was immunoSEQ multiplex PCR. The data contain approximately 9,300 clones, more than 65% of them seen just once; the ten biggest clones take up roughly 15%. Sequencing was done on a sample of skin. This sequence was found in a human donor with alopecia areata. The chain uses TRBV7-9 and TRBJ1-1; D remains ambiguous. As DNA, the CDR3 is TGTGCCAGCAGCTTAGCAGGGATGAACACTGAAGCTTTCTTT. Protein sequence: CASSLAGMNTEAFF.